There are many counts of the clone carrying this T cell receptor beta chain. The CDR3 runs to 15 residues. Germline V gene data show CDR1 as MGHDK and CDR2 as SYGVNS. Trimming shortened V by 4 bases and J by 4 bases, and 16 bases separated the two germline ends. The data stem from a study of human T cells and chemical hapten exposure. Stated time point: pre-sensitization, week 0. Treatment defined: therapeutic diphenylcyclopropenone sensitization with weekly scalp DPC. Blood was collected ahead of every patch test applied. Donation of samples came from alopecia patients who were 18 to 70 years old and suitable for DPC. Via MiXCR, TCRdb re-called the RACE reads, giving one row per CDR3 protein. The sample has around 95,000 distinct CDR3 sequences, 10% to 13% seen once.

Sequences were derived from whole blood, sampled in connection with sensitization to the hapten diphenylcyclopropenone (DPC). The receptor's source is an older woman with alopecia areata. Some clones in this sample may be carry-over from other donors' samples. This sequence joins TRBV25-1 and TRBJ1-1, with D maybe TRBD1 (5 bases). The CDR3 sequence: CASSGPGFGGTEAFF. CDR3 in DNA: TGTGCCAGCAGTGGCCCAGGGTTTGGGGGCACTGAAGCTTTCTTT. Based on the CDR3 plus reference TRBV25-1 and TRBJ1-1, the full variable domain is EADIYQTPRYLVIGTGKKITLECSQTMGHDKMYWYQQDPGMELHLIHYSYGVNSTEKGDLSSESTVSRIRTEHFPLTLESARPSHTSQYLCASSGPGFGGTEAFFGQGTRLTVV.